A single sample gave rise to the 6 T cell receptor beta chains below, sequenced in a study of cytomegalovirus exposure and HLA in healthy donors. The study ran its PCR with 60 Vbeta and 13 Jbeta primers. Sequencing was performed with immunoSEQ multiplex PCR; in TCRdb, only in-frame clones are kept and a portion is missing. The data show about 110,000 clones, 65% to 75% seen once. Sequenced sample: PBMCs. All receptors derive from a female donor in good health and CMV-seronegative.

This clone has more than one count but fewer than ten. The V call is TRBV10-3, the J call TRBJ2-6; maybe TRBD1 (6 bases). The V end lost 6 bases, the J end lost 0 bases, and 21 bases lay between the germline ends. The CDR3 has 19 residues. The germline gives CDR1 ENHRY, CDR2 SYGVKD. The DNA of the CDR3 is TGTGCCATCAGCGACGCACAGGGAAACTATGCCTCTGGGGCCAACGTCCTGACTTTC. Its translation is CAISDAQGNYASGANVLTF.

The chain links TRBV6-5 to TRBJ1-1; 8 bases line up with TRBD1. The CDR3 contains 12 residues. The germline gives CDR1 MNHEY, CDR2 SVGAGI. V gave up 6 bases and J gave up 5 bases; unmatched junction bases: 2. DNA of the CDR3: TGTGCCAGCAGGACAGGGGAAACTGAAGCTTTCTTT. Encoded protein: CASRTGETEAFF.

This clone was counted a few times. This chain links TRBV5-4 with TRBJ2-3; possibly TRBD2 for D (6 bases). The CDR3 covers 17 residues. The V gene's germline CDR1 is SGHNT and CDR2 YYREEE (reference sequence). The V and J ends lost 0 bases and 0 bases respectively, with 14 bases between them. CDR3 amino acids: CASSLGPGGTSTDTQYF. The CDR3 nucleotides read TGTGCCAGCAGCTTGGGGCCAGGCGGGACTAGCACAGATACGCAGTATTTT.

J is TRBJ1-1 and V is TRBV7-9, with TRBD1 matching 9 bases. The CDR3 length is 14 residues. Trimming removed 2 bases from V and 6 bases from J; junction bases left unmatched: 4. Looked up from germline, CDR1 is SEHNR and CDR2 is FQNEAQ (reference sequence). The CDR3 spells CASSLPRDRAEAFF. For the CDR3, the DNA is TGTGCCAGCAGCTTACCCCGGGACAGGGCTGAAGCTTTCTTT.

The V and J genes are TRBV28 and TRBJ2-3; 7 bases agree with TRBD2. Germline V gives CDR1 MDHEN, CDR2 SYDVKM. V gave up 2 bases and J gave up 6 bases; unmatched junction bases: 2. This CDR3 contains 13 residues. CDR3 bases: TGTGCCAGCAGTTTAGTGCGGGAGGATACGCAGTATTTT. It is translated as CASSLVREDTQYF.

The chain is built from TRBV7-9 and TRBJ2-1; 8 nucleotides match TRBD2. The CDR3 totals 15 residues. Losses at the gene ends were 5 bases for V and 5 bases for J; bases not matched to a gene: 8. CDR1 and CDR2 (germline): SEHNR, FQNEAQ (reference sequence). Here the CDR3 reads CASSRSGREDNEQFF. The DNA for the CDR3 is TGTGCCAGCAGCCGGTCGGGGCGGGAGGACAATGAGCAGTTCTTC. Full variable domain (rest looked up from reference TRBV7-9 and TRBJ2-1): DTGVSQNPRHKITKRGQNVTFRCDPISEHNRLYWYRQTLGQGPEFLTYFQNEAQLEKSRLLSDRFSAERPKGSFSTLEIQRTEQGDSAMYLCASSRSGREDNEQFFGPGTRLTVL.